Included here is one T cell receptor beta chain sequence, with context. What it binds is unknown. Scientists made TCR beta cDNA using 5'RACE template switching with UMIs. With the 5' RACE reads reprocessed, TCRdb shows one record per CDR3 protein and no DNA. The sample table sets out roughly 5,000 distinct CDR3 sequences. The record originates from a study of T cells expressing NK-cell markers. The wider study: One of the eight sequenced donors was seronegative, whereas the other seven were HCMV-seropositive.

Overall study results and limits: Top CD8+ clonotypes included the dominant CD3+CD56+NKG2C+ clonotypes in six donors.

The TCR sequence derives from a man aged 18 to 30 in good health. The material sequenced was blood T cells: a sorted CD56 or NKG2C T cell subset, CD4+ or CD8+ T cells, or bulk PBMC T cells (not recorded which).

The CDR3 reads CASSWDRGPNQPQHF. The rearrangement links TRBV7-2 to TRBJ1-5; TCRdb designates TRBD1, a call that cannot be tested without DNA. The CDR3 is 15 residues long. CDR1 is SGHTA, CDR2 FQGNSA, per germline.